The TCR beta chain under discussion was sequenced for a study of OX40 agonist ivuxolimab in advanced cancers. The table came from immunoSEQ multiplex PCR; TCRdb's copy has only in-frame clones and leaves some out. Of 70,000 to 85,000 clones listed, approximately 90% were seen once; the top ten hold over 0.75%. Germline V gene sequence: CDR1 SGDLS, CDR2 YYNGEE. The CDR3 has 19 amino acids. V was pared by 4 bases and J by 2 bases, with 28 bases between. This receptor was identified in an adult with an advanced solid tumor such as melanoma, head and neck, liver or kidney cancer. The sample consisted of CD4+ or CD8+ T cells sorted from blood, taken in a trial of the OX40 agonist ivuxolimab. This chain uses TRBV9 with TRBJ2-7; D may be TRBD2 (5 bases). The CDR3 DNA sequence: TGTGCCAGCAGCCCGTCCGGAGGTGCTAGTAACGGTTTGCCCTACGAGCAGTACTTC. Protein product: CASSPSGGASNGLPYEQYF.